Shown below are 16 T cell receptor beta chains from a single sample sequenced in a study of T cell repertoires in cytomegalovirus infection. These TCRs are of unknown antigen specificity. TCRdb recomputed calls from the reads with MiXCR, one row per CDR3 protein. The table lists 300,000 to 400,000 distinct CDR3 sequences, about 29% of them singletons, with roughly 20% in the top ten. Sample: cultured PBMCs, taken from culture after CMV antigen stimulation. These receptors all come from a human donor in good health (CMV status not recorded). Some clones in this sample may be carry-over from other donors' samples.

This chain connects TRBV6-6 to TRBJ2-6, with D possibly TRBD1 on 6 matching bases. This CDR3 is built from 15 residues. The germline V gene has CDR1 MNHNY and CDR2 SVGAGI (reference sequence). V lost 5 bases and J lost 1, with 9 bases in between. CDR3 nucleotides: TGTGCCAGCAGTCGACAGGTGTCTGGGGCCAACGTCCTGACTTTC. Encoded protein: CASSRQVSGANVLTF.

The rearrangement joins TRBV6-1 to TRBJ2-7; perhaps D is TRBD1 or TRBD2 (6 bases each). CDR3 length equals 11 residues. Germline V gene data show CDR1 as MNHNS and CDR2 as SASEGT. V was cut by 8 bases and J by 6 bases, with 11 bases left in between. In DNA form, the CDR3 reads TGTGCCAGCTCGACGGGGGCCGAGCAGTACTTC. Translated, it gives CASSTGAEQYF.

The CDR3 region is CASSLFDRQETQYF. The CDR3 DNA is TGTGCCAGCAGTTTATTTGACCGCCAAGAGACCCAGTACTTC. The V and J genes are TRBV28 and TRBJ2-5; D is uncertain. This CDR3 has 14 residues. V gave up 1 base and J gave up 1 base, with 7 bases separating them. Germline CDR1 MDHEN, CDR2 SYDVKM. Combining the CDR3 with reference TRBV28 and TRBJ2-5 gives the whole variable domain DVKVTQSSRYLVKRTGEKVFLECVQDMDHENMFWYRQDPGLGLRLIYFSYDVKMKEKGDIPEGYSVSREKKERFSLILESASTNQTSMYLCASSLFDRQETQYFGPGTRLLVL.

This clonotype has a count of ten or more. V usage is TRBV27 and J usage is TRBJ2-3, with D uncertain. Looked up from germline, CDR1 is MNHEY and CDR2 is SMNVEV (reference sequence). Trimming took off 6 bases at V and 6 bases at J, with 10 bases between the two ends. This CDR3 spans 12 amino acids. The CDR3 sequence is CASSLMGDTQYF. CDR3 in DNA: TGTGCCAGCAGCTTAATGGGGGATACGCAGTATTTT.

V is TRBV19 and J is TRBJ1-1, with D tentatively TRBD1 (5 bases). The CDR3 length is 14 residues. Looked up from germline, CDR1 is LNHDA and CDR2 is SQIVND (reference sequence). V shed 4 bases and J shed 5 bases, with 14 bases lying between them. The chain's CDR3 is CASSREGRGTEAFF. The CDR3 DNA sequence: TGTGCCAGTAGTAGGGAGGGGCGCGGGACTGAAGCTTTCTTT.

The rearrangement joins TRBV12-3 or TRBV12-4 to TRBJ1-1; 11 bases agree with TRBD1. This CDR3 has 15 residues. V shed 6 bases, J shed 7 bases, and the junction held 10 bases outside the gene matches. CDR3 loop: CASRPKGTGGFEAFF. CDR3 bases: TGTGCCAGCAGGCCGAAAGGGACAGGGGGTTTTGAAGCTTTCTTT.

This chain uses TRBV6-8 with TRBJ1-2; 8 positions match TRBD1. This CDR3 region has 14 residues. V was clipped by 2 bases and J by 7 bases; unmatched bases: 6. Looked up from germline, CDR1 is MNHGY and CDR2 is SAAAGT. DNA of the CDR3: TGTGCCAGCAGTTACACGACAGGGGAGGGTGGCTACACCTTC. This gives the protein CASSYTTGEGGYTF.

This chain uses TRBV5-4 with TRBJ1-1; TRBD1 matches 8 bases. This CDR3 region has 15 residues. J was trimmed by 4 bases and V by 7 bases; bases with no gene match: 12. CDR1 SGHNT and CDR2 YYREEE come from the germline V gene (reference sequence). CDR3: CASEDIDGQGTEAFF. The DNA of the CDR3 is TGTGCCAGCGAAGACATCGACGGACAGGGCACTGAAGCTTTCTTT.

This clonotype showed up just a few times. This chain links TRBV27 with TRBJ2-3; 10 positions agree with TRBD1. J gave up 5 bases and V 3 bases, and 2 bases lay outside the gene matches. The CDR3 runs to 14 residues. Germline V lookup: CDR1 MNHEY, CDR2 SMNVEV (reference sequence). CDR3 sequence (DNA): TGTGCCAGCAGTTTTGACAGGGGGCGAGATACGCAGTATTTT. It translates to CASSFDRGRDTQYF.

V usage is TRBV11-2 and J usage is TRBJ1-3; the D is unclear. V was cut by 4 bases and J by 3 bases, with 28 bases left in between. CDR1 is SGHAT and CDR2 is FQNNGV in the germline V gene. The CDR3 has 20 residues. The CDR3 DNA is TGTGCCAGCAGCTCTTTTCGGAGGGCCCCCGATCCCGCTGGTGGAAACACCATATATTTT. Encoded protein: CASSSFRRAPDPAGGNTIYF.

In its sample, this clonotype was seen many times. CDR3 in DNA: TGTGCCAGCAGGCTAGCGGGAGGGGCCAATGAGCAGTTCTTC. Its protein product is CASRLAGGANEQFF. The chain combines TRBV7-2 with TRBJ2-1; 12 bases align to TRBD2. The CDR3 is 14 amino acids. Trimming at V came to 6 bases and at J to 6 bases, leaving 3 bases not matched to a gene. Germline loops: CDR1 SGHTA, CDR2 FQGNSA.

The rearrangement joins TRBV20-1 to TRBJ1-6; 7 nucleotides agree with TRBD1. This CDR3 has 15 amino acids. The trim removed 3 bases at V and 8 bases at J, leaving 10 bases unmatched. The germline CDR1 and CDR2 sequences are DFQATT and SNEGSKA (reference sequence). Written as DNA, the CDR3 is TGCAGTGCTAGGGCAAGACAGGGAGAGGATTCACCCCTCCACTTT. Its translation is CSARARQGEDSPLHF.

The V call is TRBV6-1, the J call TRBJ2-1, with D perhaps matching TRBD1 or TRBD2 (6 bases each). V lost 1 base to trimming and J lost 0 bases, with 16 bases between them. The CDR3 spans 18 residues. The germline V gene encodes CDR1 MNHNS and CDR2 SASEGT. For the CDR3, the DNA is TGTGCCAGCAGTGAAGTAGGGGGACTGGCGAGCTCCTACAATGAGCAGTTCTTC. Its translation is CASSEVGGLASSYNEQFF.

The CDR3 coding sequence is TGTGCCAGCAGCAATAACCGGGACAGGGGGCGAACGTACGAGCAGTACTTC. Translation gives CASSNNRDRGRTYEQYF. The chain recombines TRBV6-5 with TRBJ2-7; 12 bases align to TRBD1. Germline loops: CDR1 MNHEY, CDR2 SVGAGI. V was pared by 6 bases and J by 4 bases, with 13 bases of the junction left unmatched. The CDR3 is 17 residues long.

V gene TRBV10-3 combines with J gene TRBJ2-7; 9 positions match TRBD1. V trimming: 10 bases; J trimming: 3 bases; junction bases outside the gene matches: 4. Germline assignment: CDR1 ENHRY and CDR2 SYGVKD. The CDR3 has 12 amino acids. The DNA of the CDR3 is TGTGCCACCGGGACAGGGAACTACGAGCAGTACTTC. Translation: CATGTGNYEQYF.

This chain joins TRBV7-8 and TRBJ2-3; D might be TRBD2 (7 bases). Per germline, CDR1 SGHVS and CDR2 FQNEAQ. The V and J ends lost 2 bases and 0 bases respectively, with 15 bases between them. CDR3 length: 17 residues. The CDR3 sequence: CASSLPLGRGSTDTQYF. The CDR3 DNA follows: TGTGCCAGCAGCTTACCCCTGGGGAGGGGGAGCACAGATACGCAGTATTTT.